The 17 T cell receptor beta chains below all came from one sample that was sequenced in a study of cytomegalovirus exposure and HLA in healthy donors. The PCR employed 60 Vbeta primers together with 13 Jbeta primers. Clones were sequenced by immunoSEQ multiplex PCR, and TCRdb holds only the in-frame ones, with some missing. The sample contains around 94,000 clones, around 79% of which appear only once. The sequencing input was PBMCs. These receptors came from a woman in her thirties or forties in good health and CMV-seropositive.

In its sample, this clone was seen once. The rearrangement joins TRBV15 to TRBJ1-6; 11 bases align to TRBD1. Germline CDR1 LNHNV, CDR2 YYDKDF (reference sequence). The J segment lost 9 bases and the V segment lost 3 bases, leaving 4 bases of the junction unmatched. The length of the CDR3 is 15 residues. As DNA, the CDR3 is TGTGCCACCAGCAGGGACAGGGGGCTGATTTCACCCCTCCACTTT. Translation: CATSRDRGLISPLHF.

This chain joins TRBV6-6 and TRBJ2-1, with 8 positions matching TRBD2. The junction had 6 bases not matched to a gene; V was cut back by 6 bases and J by 8 bases. The CDR3 is made up of 13 amino acids. From germline, CDR1 is MNHNY and CDR2 SVGAGI (reference sequence). In DNA, the CDR3 is TGTGCCAGCAGACGGTCGACTAGCGATGAGCAGTTCTTC. Translated: CASRRSTSDEQFF.

V usage is TRBV7-2 and J usage is TRBJ1-6, with D possibly TRBD1 on 5 matching bases. This CDR3 spans 15 amino acids. V gave up 6 bases and J gave up 5 bases, with 14 bases separating them. Germline CDR1 is SGHTA and CDR2 is FQGNSA. CDR3: CASSRGWRDNSPLHF. In nucleotides, the CDR3 is TGTGCCAGCAGTAGGGGATGGCGTGATAATTCACCCCTCCACTTT.

This chain links TRBV9 with TRBJ2-1, with D tentatively TRBD2 (6 bases). Per the germline V gene, CDR1 is SGDLS and CDR2 is YYNGEE. The CDR3 consists of 13 residues. Trimming cost V 2 bases and J 7 bases, with 10 bases left between them. CDR3 in DNA: TGTGCCAGCAGCGTCTGGGGGAGGAATGAGCAGTTCTTC. Its translation is CASSVWGRNEQFF.

The rearrangement uses TRBV10-3 and TRBJ2-1; 7 bases line up with TRBD2. V gave up 8 bases and J gave up 7 bases; unmatched junction bases: 8. The CDR3 contains 13 residues. Germline V gene sequence: CDR1 ENHRY, CDR2 SYGVKD. The CDR3 loop is CAISGGFSNEQFF. The CDR3 DNA sequence: TGTGCCATCTCGGGAGGCTTTTCTAATGAGCAGTTCTTC.

The gene calls are TRBV7-9 and TRBJ2-3; weak D call: TRBD2 (6 bases). With 6 bases removed from V and 5 bases from J, the gap between germline ends came to 9 bases. The CDR3 length is 12 residues. Germline assignment: CDR1 SEHNR and CDR2 FQNEAQ (reference sequence). CDR3 loop: CASSPGRDTQYF. The CDR3 DNA is TGTGCCAGCAGTCCCGGGAGAGATACGCAGTATTTT.

The chain combines TRBV25-1 with TRBJ2-7; D is possibly TRBD1 (6 bases). Germline lookup yields CDR1 MGHDK and CDR2 SYGVNS. This CDR3 comprises 15 residues. In DNA form, the CDR3 reads TGTGCAACGGCCTCGTGGGTCAGGGGATACTACGAGCAGTACTTC. Encoded protein: CATASWVRGYYEQYF.

This clone appeared a single time. This chain connects TRBV28 to TRBJ1-5; perhaps TRBD1 as D (6 bases). The germline V gene has CDR1 MDHEN and CDR2 SYDVKM. V lost 6 bases and J 4 bases, leaving 19 bases between the germline ends. The CDR3 length is 16 residues. The CDR3 nucleotides are TGTGCCAGCAGCCCACGGGCGGGGGCAGGGAATCAGCCCCAGCATTTT. Residues: CASSPRAGAGNQPQHF. Full variable domain (remainder filled in from reference TRBV28 and TRBJ1-5): DVKVTQSSRYLVKRTGEKVFLECVQDMDHENMFWYRQDPGLGLRLIYFSYDVKMKEKGDIPEGYSVSREKKERFSLILESASTNQTSMYLCASSPRAGAGNQPQHFGDGTRLSIL.

J is TRBJ2-1 and V is TRBV30, with D perhaps TRBD2 (7 bases). There are 15 residues in the CDR3. Trimming stripped 2 bases from V and 8 bases from J, with 19 bases between. Germline V lookup: CDR1 GTSNPN, CDR2 SVGIG (reference sequence). CDR3: CAWSRDGGPMDEQFF. In DNA form, the CDR3 reads TGTGCCTGGAGTAGGGACGGGGGGCCAATGGATGAGCAGTTCTTC.

This clone was seen once. This chain links TRBV5-1 with TRBJ1-1, with no clear D. The germline V gene encodes CDR1 SGHRS and CDR2 YFSETQ. Between the trimmed V and J ends, which lost 5 bases and 4 bases, there was a span of 12 bases. This CDR3 is built from 13 residues. The CDR3 DNA sequence: TGCGCCAGCAGTCCGGAAGCGGGCACTGAAGCTTTCTTT. As protein: CASSPEAGTEAFF.

The chain joins TRBV19 to TRBJ2-1; 8 bases match TRBD2. With 6 bases clipped from V and 6 bases from J, the junction kept 7 bases outside the gene matches. The CDR3 is made up of 14 amino acids. Per germline, CDR1 LNHDA and CDR2 SQIVND (reference sequence). CDR3 in DNA: TGTGCCAGTAGAGGAGCGGGAGAATTCAATGAGCAGTTCTTC. It translates to CASRGAGEFNEQFF.

V is TRBV2 and J is TRBJ2-7, with TRBD1 matching 7 bases. Germline-derived CDR1 and CDR2 are SNHLY and FYNNEI. The CDR3 totals 15 residues. V shed 7 bases, J shed 0 bases, and the junction held 9 bases outside the gene matches. CDR3 residues: CASTSLTGISYEQYF. CDR3 nucleotides: TGTGCCAGCACCTCCTTGACAGGGATCTCCTACGAGCAGTACTTC.

Comments on this clone: The sample contains more than one DNA sequence encoding this CDR3. The chain recombines TRBV7-2 with TRBJ2-7, with D uncertain. The CDR3 length is 12 residues. Germline assignment: CDR1 SGHTA and CDR2 FQGNSA. Trimming took off 3 bases at V and 0 bases at J, with 3 bases between the two ends. The chain's CDR3 is CASSFSSYEQYF. The CDR3 DNA is TGTGCCAGCAGCTTTAGCTCCTACGAGCAGTACTTC.

This clone was seen a single time. The chain is built from TRBV7-9 and TRBJ2-1, with D tentatively TRBD2 (5 bases). Trimming pared 5 bases from V and 8 bases from J, leaving 22 bases between. The CDR3 totals 16 residues. Germline V CDR1 and CDR2: SEHNR, FQNEAQ (reference sequence). The DNA of the CDR3 is TGTGCCAGCAGCGAACCGATCGCGGGCCCTAAGGATGAGCAGTTCTTC. This gives the protein CASSEPIAGPKDEQFF.

The rearrangement uses TRBV30 and TRBJ2-3; TRBD1 matches 7 bases. Per germline, CDR1 GTSNPN and CDR2 SVGIG (reference sequence). The CDR3 spans 14 residues. CDR3 bases: TGTGCGGGAGCGACAGGGTGGAGCACAGATACGCAGTATTTT. As protein: CAGATGWSTDTQYF.

This sequence joins TRBV5-1 and TRBJ1-2; no clear D. CDR3 length: 16 amino acids. CDR1 and CDR2 from the germline V gene are SGHRS and YFSETQ. With 2 bases removed from V and 7 bases from J, the gap between germline ends came to 21 bases. For the CDR3, the DNA is TGCGCCAGCAGCTTTGGACGGGGAACGGAGGTTGGTGGCTACACCTTC. Amino acid sequence: CASSFGRGTEVGGYTF.

This clone was detected only a few times. The chain has TRBV7-8 and TRBJ2-1; maybe TRBD2 (6 bases). In germline, CDR1 is SGHVS, CDR2 FQNEAQ. This CDR3 spans 14 amino acids. V lost 6 bases to trimming and J lost 7 bases, with 16 bases between them. The chain's CDR3 is CASRPGTVKNEQFF. The CDR3 coding sequence is TGTGCCAGCAGGCCAGGGACTGTCAAAAATGAGCAGTTCTTC.